In this sample, the clone carrying this TCR beta chain turned up a few times. The sample comes from a study of CD8 T cells in ankylosing spondylitis. CDR1 and CDR2 from the germline V gene are MNHEY and SVGEGT. The ends were cut back, 0 bases at V and 6 bases at J, with 18 bases in the middle. The CDR3 contains 16 residues. From the 5' RACE reads, TCRdb called clonotypes with MiXCR, one entry per CDR3 protein. The profile shows a few hundred thousand distinct CDR3 sequences, 18% of them singletons. The TCR sequence derives from a male donor with ankylosing spondylitis or in good health (not recorded which). Sequencing used blood, either unsorted or a sorted T cell fraction (not recorded which). The V and J genes are TRBV6-2 or TRBV6-3 and TRBJ2-7; D is uncertain. The DNA of the CDR3 is TGTGCCAGCAGTTACTCGATTTCCCAACCGTTTGGCGAGCAGTACTTC. Protein sequence: CASSYSISQPFGEQYF.